The next 12 T cell receptor beta chains were all read from a single sample in a study of Ad26.COV2.S vaccination and SARS-CoV-2 variants. Data came from immunoSEQ multiplex PCR; TCRdb stores just in-frame clones and leaves some out. Of 350,000 to 450,000 clones in the sample, around 92% were seen once. Treatment in this sample: some 20 received Ad26.COV2.S at low or high dose, single or two shots; about 5 received placebo; per-sample allocation not given. Samples analyzed were those drawn on day 63 after the first vaccine or placebo injection. Sequenced here: peripheral blood, sampled in a trial of Ad26.COV2.S vaccine versus placebo. The source is a person between 18 and 60 years old who received the Ad26.COV2.S COVID-19 vaccine or a placebo.

The chain joins TRBV6-5 to TRBJ1-2; weak D call: TRBD1 (5 bases). There are 14 residues in the CDR3. Deletions cut 10 bases from V and 5 bases from J, with 20 bases between. From germline, CDR1 is MNHEY and CDR2 SVGAGI. The CDR3 region has the DNA TGTGCCACCCGGTCCAGCGGGGGGAATTATGGCTACACCTTC. The encoded protein is CATRSSGGNYGYTF.

The chain's CDR3 is CASSLGAPEAFF. DNA of the CDR3: TGTGCCAGCAGCTTGGGGGCGCCTGAAGCTTTCTTT. The chain uses TRBV5-8 and TRBJ1-1; D unresolved. The CDR3 spans 12 residues. From germline, CDR1 is SGHTS and CDR2 YDEGEE. V was cut by 0 bases and J by 6 bases, with 6 bases left in between. The complete variable domain, with remaining parts taken from reference TRBV5-8 and TRBJ1-1, reads EAGVTQSPTHLIKTRGQQATLRCSPISGHTSVYWYQQALGLGLQFLLWYDEGEERNRGNFPPRFSGRQFPNYSSELNVNALELEDSALYLCASSLGAPEAFFGQGTRLTVV.

The chain has TRBV6-5 and TRBJ1-2, with TRBD1 as a possible D gene (6 bases). The germline CDR1 and CDR2 sequences are MNHEY and SVGAGI. CDR3 size: 15 residues. V lost 5 bases and J lost 0, with 13 bases in between. CDR3 sequence: CASSPQGGANYGYTF. The CDR3 DNA reads TGTGCCAGCAGTCCTCAAGGGGGAGCTAACTATGGCTACACCTTC.

V gene TRBV7-6 combines with J gene TRBJ2-5; no definite D call. The V gene's germline CDR1 is SGHVS and CDR2 FNYEAQ. This CDR3 has 16 residues. V lost 2 bases to trimming and J lost 4 bases, with 17 bases between them. The CDR3 here is CASSLLGLKWGETQYF. CDR3 DNA: TGTGCCAGCAGCTTATTAGGTTTGAAATGGGGAGAGACCCAGTACTTC. The full variable domain, with the rest looked up from reference TRBV7-6 and TRBJ2-5, is GAGVSQSPRYKVTKRGQDVALRCDPISGHVSLYWYRQALGQGPEFLTYFNYEAQQDKSGLPNDRFSAERPEGSISTLTIQRTEQRDSAMYRCASSLLGLKWGETQYFGPGTRLLVL.

The chain employs TRBV2 and TRBJ1-3; D gene uncertain. The V gene lost 8 bases and the J gene lost 8 bases, with 22 bases spanning the gap. The length of the CDR3 is 15 residues. Germline V lookup: CDR1 SNHLY, CDR2 FYNNEI. DNA for the CDR3: TGTGCCAGCTGCCCTAACGGGGTGGTTAGTGACACCATATATTTT. It yields the protein CASCPNGVVSDTIYF. Together with reference TRBV2 and TRBJ1-3, the CDR3 gives the full variable domain: EPEVTQTPSHQVTQMGQEVILRCVPISNHLYFYWYRQILGQKVEFLVSFYNNEISEKSEIFDDQFSVERPDGSNFTLKIRSTKLEDSAMYFCASCPNGVVSDTIYFGEGSWLTVV.

The chain links TRBV7-9 to TRBJ1-1, with a tentative D call TRBD1 (5 bases). CDR1 is SEHNR, CDR2 FQNEAQ, per germline (reference sequence). This CDR3 spans 14 amino acids. Trimming removed 5 bases at V and 7 bases at J, with 17 bases between. In DNA form, the CDR3 reads TGTGCCAGCAGCGTCGATGGAGGGGATTTTGAAGCTTTCTTT. This sequence encodes CASSVDGGDFEAFF.

The chain has TRBV5-8 and TRBJ1-5; 8 bases map to TRBD1. There are 16 residues in the CDR3. Germline values: CDR1 SGHTS, CDR2 YDEGEE. J lost 2 bases, V lost 2 bases, and 6 bases had no gene match. The CDR3 region has the DNA TGTGCCAGCAGCTTAACGACAGGGGATGGCAATCAGCCCCAGCATTTT. Translation: CASSLTTGDGNQPQHF.

The rearrangement joins TRBV3-1 (or the pseudogene TRBV3-2) to TRBJ2-1; 11 nucleotides agree with TRBD1. This CDR3 has 18 residues. The ends lost 3 bases at V and 5 bases at J; junction bases unmatched: 12. Germline lookup yields CDR1 LGHDT and CDR2 YNNKEL (reference sequence). The CDR3: CASSHVRIGTGGDNEQFF. The CDR3 DNA follows: TGTGCCAGCAGCCACGTTAGGATCGGGACAGGGGGGGACAATGAGCAGTTCTTC.

V and J are TRBV5-1 and TRBJ2-5; D perhaps matches TRBD2 (5 bases). The length of the CDR3 is 13 residues. CDR1 is SGHRS and CDR2 is YFSETQ in the germline V gene. The V end was cut by 6 bases, the J end by 5 bases, with 14 bases between. The CDR3 DNA reads TGCGCCAGCATGAGGGCCCCGGCCGAGACCCAGTACTTC. This translates into CASMRAPAETQYF. Variable domain in full (rest from reference TRBV5-1 and TRBJ2-5): KAGVTQTPRYLIKTRGQQVTLSCSPISGHRSVSWYQQTPGQGLQFLFEYFSETQRNKGNFPGRFSGRQFSNSRSEMNVSTLELGDSALYLCASMRAPAETQYFGPGTRLLVL.

Only one count was recorded for this clone. The chain has TRBV27 and TRBJ1-2, with D possibly matching TRBD1 (6 bases). Germline V gives CDR1 MNHEY, CDR2 SMNVEV (reference sequence). The CDR3 loop spans 13 amino acids. Trimming removed 5 bases from V and 4 bases from J, with 11 bases in between. CDR3 sequence (DNA): TGTGCCAGCAGTGGCAGGGGCCCCTATGGCTACACCTTC. Residues: CASSGRGPYGYTF.

CDR3 sequence (DNA): TGTGCCAGCAGTTACTCGACTCCGGACAGGGAAAAGGAAAAACTGTTTTTT. This sequence encodes CASSYSTPDREKEKLFF. This chain links TRBV6-2 or TRBV6-3 with TRBJ1-4; 8 positions agree with TRBD1. The J segment lost 8 bases and the V segment lost 0 bases, leaving 11 bases of the junction unmatched. There are 17 residues in the CDR3. CDR1 and CDR2 from the germline V gene are MNHEY and SVGEGT.

The genes are TRBV7-8 and TRBJ2-7; 10 positions match TRBD2. V gave up 1 base and J gave up 3 bases; unmatched junction bases: 9. The germline V gene encodes CDR1 SGHVS and CDR2 FQNEAQ. The CDR3 loop spans 17 amino acids. In DNA, the CDR3 is TGTGCCAGCAGCTTAGTTAGCGGGGGGTCGACTCTCTACGAGCAGTACTTC. Translation: CASSLVSGGSTLYEQYF.